The clone carrying this T cell receptor (beta chain) is categorized as medium-sized. Generated by immunoSEQ multiplex PCR, the TCRdb table keeps only in-frame clones and is missing some. The top ten hold around 4.5% of the sample, which has about 85,000 clones, around 91% seen once. The data belong to a study of blood T cell repertoires in COVID-19. This TCR was sampled from a woman at least 80 years old with active or convalescent COVID-19. Source material: peripheral blood.

The CDR3: CASSKGTPSYNEQFF. CDR3 sequence (DNA): TGCGCCAGCAGTAAAGGGACTCCCTCCTACAATGAGCAGTTCTTC. The rearrangement links TRBV10-2 to TRBJ2-1; TRBD2 is a possible D gene (6 bases). Germline-derived CDR1 and CDR2 are WSHSY and SAAADI. V was cut by 5 bases and J by 0 bases, with 11 bases left in between. The CDR3 loop spans 15 amino acids.